Presented here are 24 T cell receptor beta chains from one specimen sequenced in a study of cytomegalovirus exposure and HLA in healthy donors. Primers included in the PCR were 60 Vbeta and 13 Jbeta primers. Profiled with immunoSEQ multiplex PCR; TCRdb holds only in-frame clones, not every one. The sample table sets out 100,000 to 150,000 clones. The sample consisted of PBMCs. All receptors derive from a man aged 35-49 years in good health and CMV-seronegative.

The chain uses TRBV7-2 and TRBJ1-1, with TRBD1 as a possible D gene (6 bases). CDR1 and CDR2 (germline): SGHTA, FQGNSA. The V gene lost 2 bases and the J gene lost 1 base, with 11 bases spanning the gap. The CDR3 is made up of 15 amino acids. CDR3 residues: CASSLLGAGNTEAFF. CDR3 nucleotides: TGTGCCAGCAGCTTATTGGGGGCGGGGAACACTGAAGCTTTCTTT.

For this clone: A read error may produce the germline difference seen at one junction end. The V gene is TRBV11-1, the J gene TRBJ2-1; TRBD2 agrees at 11 bases. The CDR3 spans 14 residues. Germline CDR1 reads SGHAT; CDR2 reads FQDESV (reference sequence). The CDR3 region has the DNA TGTGCCAGCAGCCTAGCGGGAGGCTACAATGAGCAGCTCTTC. This sequence encodes CASSLAGGYNEQLF.

This chain connects TRBV7-9 to TRBJ2-2, with 10 bases matching TRBD1. The ends lost 4 bases at V and 5 bases at J; junction bases unmatched: 4. This CDR3 contains 15 residues. Germline CDR1 SEHNR, CDR2 FQNEAQ (reference sequence). The CDR3 coding sequence is TGTGCCAGCAGCTCCCGGACAGGGGGTACCGGGGAGCTGTTTTTT. Amino acid sequence: CASSSRTGGTGELFF.

The V and J genes are TRBV6-6 and TRBJ2-4; possibly TRBD1 for D (6 bases). The CDR3 is 13 residues long. Per the germline V gene, CDR1 is MNHNY and CDR2 is SVGAGI (reference sequence). Between the trimmed V and J ends, which lost 8 bases and 1 base, there was a span of 9 bases. The CDR3 spells CASGGIAKNIQYF. The CDR3 bases are TGTGCCAGCGGGGGCATTGCCAAAAACATTCAGTACTTC.

This chain joins TRBV5-4 and TRBJ2-1; 8 bases map to TRBD2. Germline trimming cut 4 bases from V and 0 bases from J; bases unmatched to any gene: 9. The CDR3 loop spans 17 amino acids. Germline V gene data show CDR1 as SGHNT and CDR2 as YYREEE (reference sequence). The CDR3 is CASSPDPGTSSYNEQFF. Written as DNA, the CDR3 is TGTGCCAGCAGCCCCGACCCGGGGACTAGCTCCTACAATGAGCAGTTCTTC.

J is TRBJ1-1 and V is TRBV5-1; no firm D call. The CDR3 covers 15 residues. Trimming took 4 bases from V and 6 from J, leaving 19 bases between them. CDR1 and CDR2 (germline): SGHRS, YFSETQ. The CDR3 here is CASSKAGLQDAEAFF. CDR3 DNA sequence: TGCGCCAGCAGCAAGGCCGGACTCCAGGACGCTGAAGCTTTCTTT.

The chain joins TRBV9 to TRBJ2-7; 10 nucleotides agree with TRBD2. V was clipped by 4 bases and J by 6 bases; unmatched bases: 10. The CDR3 runs 15 residues. From germline, CDR1 is SGDLS and CDR2 YYNGEE. The CDR3 sequence is CASSPSGRAPSEQYF. The CDR3 bases are TGTGCCAGCAGCCCCAGCGGGAGGGCCCCTAGCGAGCAGTACTTC.

Here the CDR3 DNA reads TGTGCCAGCAGTTACGGGAACAGCCGGGGGAACACCTTC. Translation: CASSYGNSRGNTF. The chain is built from TRBV6-6 and TRBJ1-2; D might be TRBD1 (5 bases). V lost 2 bases and J lost 12, with 16 bases in between. Per germline, CDR1 MNHNY and CDR2 SVGAGI (reference sequence). The CDR3 is 13 amino acids.

V is TRBV2 and J is TRBJ2-7; D is unresolved. Germline V lookup: CDR1 SNHLY, CDR2 FYNNEI. The CDR3 totals 14 residues. V dropped 2 bases and J dropped 3 bases, with 11 bases sitting between them. The CDR3 protein is CASSEQVGNYEQYF. The CDR3 DNA sequence: TGTGCCAGCAGTGAACAGGTTGGTAACTACGAGCAGTACTTC.

The J gene is TRBJ2-3, the V gene TRBV6-1; tentative D call: TRBD1 (5 bases). Germline V gene sequence: CDR1 MNHNS, CDR2 SASEGT. The CDR3 loop spans 12 amino acids. Trimming pared 6 bases from V and 2 bases from J, leaving 6 bases between. CDR3 loop: CASRDTTDTQYF. The CDR3 DNA is TGTGCCAGCAGGGACACCACAGATACGCAGTATTTT.

The chain has TRBV7-6 and TRBJ1-2; possibly TRBD1 for D (6 bases). Trimming took off 4 bases at V and 13 bases at J, with 22 bases between the two ends. This CDR3 comprises 14 residues. The germline V gene encodes CDR1 SGHVS and CDR2 FNYEAQ. CDR3 nucleotides: TGTGCCAGCAGCTCCCCGGGACACCCGTCCCCTGTCACCTTC. Protein product: CASSSPGHPSPVTF.

V is TRBV28 and J is TRBJ2-7; 8 nucleotides line up with TRBD1. The germline V gene has CDR1 MDHEN and CDR2 SYDVKM. V shed 5 bases, J shed 3 bases, and the junction held 3 bases outside the gene matches. The CDR3 spans 13 residues. CDR3 protein: CASSPGGHYEQYF. As DNA, the CDR3 is TGTGCCAGCAGTCCAGGGGGCCACTACGAGCAGTACTTC.

The chain carries TRBV30 and TRBJ1-1; D remains ambiguous. Germline lookup yields CDR1 GTSNPN and CDR2 SVGIG (reference sequence). The CDR3 is 14 residues long. Trimming stripped 0 bases from V and 2 bases from J, with 10 bases between. The CDR3 DNA reads TGTGCCTGGAGTGTAACGGGTGGAAACACTGAAGCTTTCTTT. It specifies CAWSVTGGNTEAFF. The variable domain in full, completed from reference TRBV30 and TRBJ1-1, reads SQTIHQWPATLVQPVGSPLSLECTVEGTSNPNLYWYRQAAGRGLQLLFYSVGIGQISSEVPQNLSASRPQDRQFILSSKKLLLSDSGFYLCAWSVTGGNTEAFFGQGTRLTVV.

V usage is TRBV11-3 and J usage is TRBJ2-7; the match to TRBD2 covers 9 bases. The CDR3 contains 15 residues. With 5 bases clipped from V and 2 bases from J, the junction kept 7 bases outside the gene matches. The V gene's germline CDR1 is SGHNT and CDR2 YENEEA. This chain's CDR3 is CASSRSSGSTYEQYF. The CDR3 DNA reads TGTGCCAGCAGCCGAAGTAGCGGGAGTACCTACGAGCAGTACTTC.

CDR3 loop: CSVLKGLETQYF. The CDR3 DNA reads TGCAGCGTCCTAAAGGGGCTAGAGACCCAGTACTTC. The J gene is TRBJ2-5, the V gene TRBV29-1; TRBD1 is a possible D gene (5 bases). Germline CDR1 and CDR2: SQVTM and ANQGSEA. This CDR3 contains 12 residues. Trimming removed 6 bases at V and 4 bases at J, with 12 bases between.

The V gene is TRBV28, the J gene TRBJ1-6, with 11 bases matching TRBD1. Losses at the gene ends were 3 bases for V and 7 bases for J; bases not matched to a gene: 5. This CDR3 has 16 residues. Germline lookup yields CDR1 MDHEN and CDR2 SYDVKM. In nucleotides, the CDR3 is TGTGCCAGCAGTTTCTACGGGACAGGGGGGAATTCACCCCTCCACTTT. Encoded protein: CASSFYGTGGNSPLHF.

The gene calls are TRBV7-9 and TRBJ2-1; 14 positions agree with TRBD2. Germline V gene lookup returns CDR1 SEHNR and CDR2 FQNEAQ (reference sequence). The V and J ends lost 6 bases and 7 bases, in that order; junction bases with no gene match: 5. The CDR3 runs to 15 residues. The CDR3 DNA follows: TGTGCCAGCAGAGGGACTAGCGGGAGCGGAAATGAGCAGTTCTTC. This sequence encodes CASRGTSGSGNEQFF.

The V gene is TRBV15, the J gene TRBJ2-7; D gene uncertain. Germline V CDR1 and CDR2: LNHNV, YYDKDF (reference sequence). Trimming cost V 1 base and J 6 bases, with 10 bases left between them. The CDR3 has 13 residues. The CDR3 region is CATSRGAPSEQYF. CDR3 bases: TGTGCCACCAGCAGAGGGGCCCCGAGCGAGCAGTACTTC.

V usage is TRBV10-2 and J usage is TRBJ2-2, with 7 bases that match TRBD2. The trim removed 4 bases at V and 7 bases at J, leaving 6 bases unmatched. Germline CDR1 reads WSHSY; CDR2 reads SAAADI. There are 14 residues in the CDR3. CDR3 sequence: CASSGLALIGELFF. CDR3 bases: TGCGCCAGCAGTGGACTAGCTTTGATCGGGGAGCTGTTTTTT.

The gene calls are TRBV9 and TRBJ2-1; the D gene is possibly TRBD1 (5 bases). CDR3 length: 14 residues. Trimming removed 0 bases at V and 6 bases at J, with 10 bases between. Germline V gives CDR1 SGDLS, CDR2 YYNGEE. The CDR3, as DNA: TGTGCCAGCAGCGTAGCTACAGGATTCAATGAGCAGTTCTTC. Translated, it gives CASSVATGFNEQFF.

V gene TRBV7-9 combines with J gene TRBJ2-7, with TRBD2 matching 8 bases. CDR1 and CDR2 (germline): SEHNR, FQNEAQ (reference sequence). The V and J ends lost 4 bases and 4 bases, in that order; junction bases with no gene match: 12. CDR3 size: 16 residues. In DNA, the CDR3 is TGTGCCAGCAGCTCCGGGGGACGGGGGGGACGATACGAGCAGTACTTC. It is translated as CASSSGGRGGRYEQYF.

The genes are TRBV19 and TRBJ2-1, with D possibly being TRBD1 (6 bases). The CDR3 extends over 15 amino acids. V lost 7 bases and J lost 0, with 13 bases in between. Germline CDR1 LNHDA, CDR2 SQIVND (reference sequence). The chain's CDR3 is CASTLGQSSYNEQFF. CDR3 coding DNA: TGTGCCAGTACCCTCGGACAGAGCTCCTACAATGAGCAGTTCTTC.

This chain uses TRBV7-6 with TRBJ2-2; the match to TRBD2 covers 13 bases. From germline, CDR1 is SGHVS and CDR2 FNYEAQ. Unmatched junction bases numbered 5, after V lost 5 bases and J lost 5 bases. The CDR3 has 16 amino acids. The CDR3, as DNA: TGTGCCAGCAGCCAACTAGCGGGAGGGCCAACCGGGGAGCTGTTTTTT. It specifies CASSQLAGGPTGELFF.

This chain joins TRBV5-1 and TRBJ2-1; 12 positions match TRBD2. Per germline, CDR1 SGHRS and CDR2 YFSETQ. There are 17 residues in the CDR3. The ends lost 1 base at V and 7 bases at J; junction bases unmatched: 9. The CDR3 here is CASSLNRLAGGGNEQFF. CDR3 nucleotides: TGCGCCAGCAGCTTGAATCGTCTAGCGGGAGGGGGGAATGAGCAGTTCTTC.